The 14 T cell receptor beta chains given below trace back to one sample, sequenced in a study of blood T cell repertoires in COVID-19. Here immunoSEQ multiplex PCR was the method, and the copy in TCRdb shows in-frame clones only, minus some. Of a few hundred thousand clones in the sample, approximately 90% were seen once. Material: PBMCs or T cells enriched from blood (not recorded which). Every receptor here comes from a woman under 40 who had recovered from COVID-19.

V and J are TRBV7-2 and TRBJ1-2, with 7 nucleotides matching TRBD1. The CDR3 loop spans 14 amino acids. The germline gives CDR1 SGHTA, CDR2 FQGNSA. V was pared by 1 base and J by 6 bases, with 5 bases of the junction left unmatched. CDR3 nucleotides: TGTGCCAGCAGCTTAGAAACAGGGGCGGATGGCTACACCTTC. Protein product: CASSLETGADGYTF.

This chain joins TRBV3-1 (or the pseudogene TRBV3-2) and TRBJ2-5, with 8 nucleotides matching TRBD2. The CDR3 contains 16 residues. V was pared by 6 bases and J by 5 bases, with 14 bases of the junction left unmatched. Germline CDR1 and CDR2: LGHDT and YNNKEL (reference sequence). As DNA, the CDR3 is TGTGCCAGCAGGCATTACCCGGGACTAGATGCGGAGACCCAGTACTTC. It is translated as CASRHYPGLDAETQYF.

The chain joins TRBV2 to TRBJ2-5; 15 bases are a match to TRBD2. CDR1 and CDR2 from the germline V gene are SNHLY and FYNNEI. The CDR3 is made up of 19 amino acids. J was trimmed by 4 bases and V by 0 bases; bases with no gene match: 9. CDR3 loop: CASSEAKGLAGGRRETQYF. Here the CDR3 DNA reads TGTGCCAGCAGTGAAGCGAAGGGACTAGCGGGGGGCCGGCGAGAGACCCAGTACTTC. The full variable domain, in which reference TRBV2 and TRBJ2-5 provide the parts outside the CDR3, is EPEVTQTPSHQVTQMGQEVILRCVPISNHLYFYWYRQILGQKVEFLVSFYNNEISEKSEIFDDQFSVERPDGSNFTLKIRSTKLEDSAMYFCASSEAKGLAGGRRETQYFGPGTRLLVL.

The gene calls are TRBV18 and TRBJ2-1, with 7 bases identical to TRBD1. Germline V gene lookup returns CDR1 KGHSH and CDR2 LQKENI. V was pared by 3 bases and J by 0 bases, with 2 bases of the junction left unmatched. This CDR3 is built from 15 residues. The CDR3 sequence: CASSPGQSSYNEQFF. The CDR3, as DNA: TGTGCCAGCTCACCGGGACAGAGCTCCTACAATGAGCAGTTCTTC.

This clone has only one observation. The chain employs TRBV6-1 and TRBJ2-5; 8 bases map to TRBD1. There are 17 residues in the CDR3. From germline, CDR1 is MNHNS and CDR2 SASEGT. V lost 3 bases, J lost 5 bases, and 14 bases stayed unmatched. This CDR3 reads CASSDSAGRGLRETQYF. CDR3 bases: TGTGCCAGCAGTGATTCGGCGGGCAGGGGGCTGCGGGAGACCCAGTACTTC.

The gene calls are TRBV3-1 (or the pseudogene TRBV3-2) and TRBJ1-1; no definite D call. Germline V lookup: CDR1 LGHDT, CDR2 YNNKEL (reference sequence). The CDR3 length is 14 residues. V was shortened by 3 bases and J by 7 bases, with 15 bases between the two germline ends. CDR3 nucleotide sequence: TGTGCCAGCAGCCATTCCGGGGATAGTGGTGAAGCTTTCTTT. Its protein is CASSHSGDSGEAFF.

J is TRBJ1-1 and V is TRBV7-9; D unresolved. Trimming took 7 bases from V and 0 from J, leaving 12 bases between them. Germline assignment: CDR1 SEHNR and CDR2 FQNEAQ (reference sequence). The CDR3 sequence is 14 residues long. Here the CDR3 DNA reads TGTGCCAGCAACCTCCCGGGGTTGAACACTGAAGCTTTCTTT. It yields the protein CASNLPGLNTEAFF.

This clone was counted between two and nine times. The rearrangement uses TRBV9 and TRBJ1-2; 10 bases map to TRBD1. The CDR3 length is 15 residues. Germline CDR1 SGDLS, CDR2 YYNGEE. J gave up 7 bases and V 4 bases, and 10 bases lay outside the gene matches. The CDR3 sequence: CASSTMTGGGFGYTF. DNA for the CDR3: TGTGCCAGCAGCACAATGACAGGGGGCGGGTTTGGCTACACCTTC.

The rearrangement uses TRBV19 and TRBJ2-3; 10 bases fit TRBD2. Germline lookup yields CDR1 LNHDA and CDR2 SQIVND (reference sequence). With 5 bases clipped from V and 2 bases from J, the junction kept 4 bases outside the gene matches. The CDR3 has 15 amino acids. CDR3: CASSWTSGPTDTQYF. The CDR3 bases are TGTGCCAGTAGTTGGACTAGCGGTCCCACAGATACGCAGTATTTT.

This rearrangement joins TRBV2 to TRBJ2-3; 10 bases match TRBD2. The trim removed 6 bases at V and 1 base at J, leaving 4 bases unmatched. This CDR3 has 15 amino acids. Germline CDR1 reads SNHLY; CDR2 reads FYNNEI. CDR3 in amino acids: CASSAGTSGTDTQYF. Here the CDR3 DNA reads TGTGCCAGCAGCGCCGGGACTAGCGGCACAGATACGCAGTATTTT. The full variable domain, rest sourced from reference TRBV2 and TRBJ2-3, is EPEVTQTPSHQVTQMGQEVILRCVPISNHLYFYWYRQILGQKVEFLVSFYNNEISEKSEIFDDQFSVERPDGSNFTLKIRSTKLEDSAMYFCASSAGTSGTDTQYFGPGTRLTVL.

This clone was recorded once. At one end, the junction sequence differs from germline, possibly due to a read error. CDR3 coding DNA: TGTGCCTGGAGTCCACGGGCGGGGGTCCTGATCTTC. It codes for CAWSPRAGVLIF. The chain recombines TRBV30 with TRBJ2-1, with 7 bases aligning to TRBD2. The CDR3 spans 12 residues. Germline assignment: CDR1 GTSNPN and CDR2 SVGIG (reference sequence).

The genes are TRBV5-4 and TRBJ1-1, with D hard to call. The CDR3 runs 18 residues. The germline CDR1 and CDR2 sequences are SGHNT and YYREEE (reference sequence). The V end was cut by 4 bases, the J end by 4 bases, with 26 bases between. The CDR3 nucleotides read TGTGCCAGCAGCCCTGGAGGGATTACAGTTTTGGTAGGCACTGAAGCTTTCTTT. Encoded protein: CASSPGGITVLVGTEAFF.

The V gene is TRBV6-5, the J gene TRBJ2-1; 8 bases agree with TRBD2. J was trimmed by 8 bases and V by 6 bases; bases with no gene match: 12. This CDR3 is 15 amino acids long. Germline V CDR1 and CDR2: MNHEY, SVGAGI. The CDR3 DNA reads TGTGCCAGCAGGCCCGGGGGGGGGCGAGGCCATGAGCAGTTCTTC. Translating it yields CASRPGGGRGHEQFF.

The chain has TRBV6-4 and TRBJ1-6; 7 bases are a match to TRBD1. V lost 3 bases, J lost 10 bases, and 9 bases stayed unmatched. The germline gives CDR1 MRHNA, CDR2 SNTAGT. This CDR3 is built from 15 residues. DNA of the CDR3: TGTGCCAGCAGTGATGGGGCAGGGGGACAGTCACCCCTCCACTTT. This translates into CASSDGAGGQSPLHF.